The clone carrying this T cell receptor (beta chain) has only a few counts. The target antigen is unknown. This sample was included in a study of beta chain features in type 1 diabetes. Reverse transcribing all isolated RNA meant expressed TCRB transcripts were sequenced. TCRdb's copy holds only in-frame clones and misses some; the assay was immunoSEQ multiplex PCR. The profile covers hundreds of thousands of clones, with roughly an eighth appearing a single time and 0.035% to 0.045% taken by the ten largest. Study-wide points: In all four CD4+ subsets, TCRB CDR3 length was significantly, moderately reduced in type 1 diabetes. Among patients, naive, central memory and Treg TCRB repertoires appeared more similar than among healthy donors. For type 1 diabetes patients, VDJ junctions showed fewer insertions and more deletions. The question of HLA type influencing TCRB rearrangement was one that remained unresolved here.

J gave up 4 bases and V 5 bases, and 13 bases lay outside the gene matches. Germline V gene lookup returns CDR1 SEHNR and CDR2 FQNEAQ (reference sequence). The length of the CDR3 is 17 residues. Sequences were obtained from naive CD4+ T cells from blood. This sequence was found in a man in his late teens or twenties with type 1 diabetes. This chain uses TRBV7-9 with TRBJ2-1; 8 bases map to TRBD1. This chain's CDR3 is CASSLGTGHFFYNEQFF. In nucleotides, the CDR3 is TGTGCCAGCAGCCTCGGGACAGGACATTTCTTTTACAATGAGCAGTTCTTC.